The 17 T cell receptor beta chains below all came from one sample that was sequenced in a study of T cells in Graves' hyperthyroidism and ophthalmopathy. Amplification of TCR beta CDR3 regions was performed using RNA transcripts as template. First-round RT-PCR of the TCR CDR3 relied on the HTBI primer set. A single record per CDR3 protein comes from TCRdb applying MiXCR to the multiplex PCR reads. The data show almost 250,000 distinct CDR3 sequences, with more than 20% seen just once and 35% to 40% held by the top ten. The specimen sequenced was blood. These receptors were collected from a woman in her thirties or forties with Graves' ophthalmopathy.

This clonotype was seen many times. The genes are TRBV28 and TRBJ2-3; D is undetermined. This CDR3 is built from 13 residues. Germline CDR1 and CDR2: MDHEN and SYDVKM. The V gene lost 1 base and the J gene lost 1 base, with 3 bases spanning the gap. The CDR3 region has the DNA TGTGCCAGCAGTTTATTACGCACAGATACGCAGTATTTT. Translating gives CASSLLRTDTQYF.

This clonotype has ten or more counts. The chain carries TRBV7-8 and TRBJ2-7; D possibly matches TRBD1 or TRBD2 (6 bases each). The CDR3 is made up of 14 amino acids. Germline values: CDR1 SGHVS, CDR2 FQNEAQ. V gave up 5 bases and J gave up 7 bases, with 18 bases separating them. CDR3 residues: CASSPLEGDTEQYF. CDR3 in DNA: TGTGCCAGCAGCCCCCTGGAGGGGGACACAGAGCAGTACTTC.

This clonotype was detected ten times or more. The chain combines TRBV6-5 with TRBJ2-7, with 10 bases identical to TRBD2. CDR1 and CDR2 (germline): MNHEY, SVGAGI. Trimming took 6 bases from V and 7 from J; bases not matched to a gene: 9. This CDR3 has 14 amino acids. The CDR3 region has the DNA TGTGCCAGCAGCCCTAGCGGGAGCGGGGAAGAGCAGTACTTC. This codes for CASSPSGSGEEQYF.

This clonotype was seen repeatedly, ten times or more. This chain joins TRBV13 and TRBJ2-2; the D is unclear. Trimming took 7 bases from V and 4 from J, leaving 10 bases between them. The germline CDR1 and CDR2 sequences are PRHDT and FYEKMQ (reference sequence). The CDR3 sequence is 13 residues long. Here the CDR3 DNA reads TGTGCCAGCACCCCCGTGGGCACCGGGGAGCTGTTTTTT. Amino acid sequence: CASTPVGTGELFF. Full variable domain (outside the CDR3, taken from reference TRBV13 and TRBJ2-2): AAGVIQSPRHLIKEKRETATLKCYPIPRHDTVYWYQQGPGQDPQFLISFYEKMQSDKGSIPDRFSAQQFSDYHSELNMSSLELGDSALYFCASTPVGTGELFFGEGSRLTVL.

This clonotype was seen repeatedly, ten times or more. This sequence joins TRBV27 and TRBJ1-1; a weak D match, TRBD1 (5 bases). With 3 bases removed from V and 0 bases from J, the gap between germline ends came to 11 bases. There are 15 residues in the CDR3. The germline gives CDR1 MNHEY, CDR2 SMNVEV (reference sequence). The CDR3 DNA is TGTGCCAGCAGTTTCTCGGCGGGACTGAACACTGAAGCTTTCTTT. This encodes CASSFSAGLNTEAFF.

At least ten counts were recorded for this clonotype. The CDR3 loop reads CASSLVGGSEQYF. The DNA for the CDR3 is TGTGCCAGCAGCTTGGTGGGGGGCAGCGAGCAGTACTTC. This chain links TRBV7-2 with TRBJ2-7, with D possibly called TRBD1 or TRBD2 (6 bases each). V lost 3 bases, J lost 6 bases, and 12 bases lay in between. Germline-derived CDR1 and CDR2 are SGHTA and FQGNSA. This CDR3 is built from 13 residues.

V gene TRBV6-2 or TRBV6-3 combines with J gene TRBJ1-1, with D possibly being TRBD1 (5 bases). CDR3 length: 16 residues. Germline CDR1 reads MNHEY; CDR2 reads SVGEGT. V was pared by 6 bases and J by 1 base, with 18 bases between. In DNA form, the CDR3 reads TGTGCCAGCAGAATGACCCCGGGGCGATCGAACACTGAAGCTTTCTTT. Translating it yields CASRMTPGRSNTEAFF.

This clonotype came up many times. This rearrangement joins TRBV9 to TRBJ2-7, with D hard to call. Germline V gene sequence: CDR1 SGDLS, CDR2 YYNGEE. Trimming shortened V by 1 base and J by 2 bases, and 10 bases separated the two germline ends. This CDR3 comprises 14 residues. The CDR3 region has the DNA TGTGCCAGCAGCGTACAGGCAGCGACCTACGAGCAGTACTTC. Its translation: CASSVQAATYEQYF.

This clonotype appeared many times. This chain joins TRBV20-1 and TRBJ2-7, with 8 bases that match TRBD2. Germline V gene sequence: CDR1 DFQATT, CDR2 SNEGSKA (reference sequence). The CDR3 extends over 15 amino acids. The V segment lost 3 bases and the J segment 4 bases; nucleotides outside the gene matches: 11. As DNA, the CDR3 is TGCAGTGCTAGGCCAGCGGGAGCGATAATTTACGAGCAGTACTTC. Translating gives CSARPAGAIIYEQYF.

In this sample, this clonotype turned up many times. The rearrangement uses TRBV28 and TRBJ2-7; D assignment may be TRBD1 or TRBD2 (6 bases each). CDR3 length: 16 amino acids. Germline CDR1 is MDHEN and CDR2 is SYDVKM. Trimming removed 4 bases from V and 4 bases from J, with 20 bases in between. CDR3 loop: CASSYAGGRGGYEQYF. In DNA, the CDR3 is TGTGCCAGCAGTTACGCCGGGGGCAGGGGTGGGTACGAGCAGTACTTC.

This clonotype was detected many times. The chain carries TRBV11-2 and TRBJ2-7; D uncertain. CDR1 and CDR2 (germline): SGHAT, FQNNGV. CDR3 length equals 15 residues. V gave up 3 bases and J gave up 2 bases, with 14 bases separating them. In nucleotides, the CDR3 is TGTGCCAGCAGCTTTACAAGGTCCAAGGCCTACGAGCAGTACTTC. Its protein is CASSFTRSKAYEQYF.

This clonotype has a count of ten or more. V and J are TRBV4-2 and TRBJ2-7, with 9 bases fitting TRBD1. The CDR3 contains 17 residues. Germline CDR1 reads LGHNA; CDR2 reads YNFKEQ. Trimming took 1 base from V and 7 from J; bases not matched to a gene: 14. CDR3 in amino acids: CASSQGGQGPIRGEQYF. The CDR3 DNA follows: TGTGCCAGCAGCCAAGGGGGACAGGGCCCAATTAGGGGGGAGCAGTACTTC.

This clonotype was seen many times. The rearrangement links TRBV7-4 to TRBJ1-1; 7 bases agree with TRBD1. With 3 bases clipped from V and 4 bases from J, the junction kept 5 bases outside the gene matches. There are 14 residues in the CDR3. Germline V gives CDR1 SGHVT, CDR2 SQSDAQ. The CDR3 is CASSFDRASTEAFF. The CDR3 nucleotides are TGTGCCAGCAGCTTTGACAGGGCTTCCACTGAAGCTTTCTTT.

This clonotype was counted a few times. This rearrangement joins TRBV11-2 to TRBJ2-7; D ambiguous. The CDR3 has 11 amino acids. The germline gives CDR1 SGHAT, CDR2 FQNNGV. Trimming cost V 1 base and J 6 bases, with 4 bases left between them. CDR3 residues: CASSLGPEQYF. Here the CDR3 DNA reads TGTGCCAGCAGCTTAGGTCCCGAGCAGTACTTC. Drawing the rest from reference TRBV11-2 and TRBJ2-7, the complete variable domain is EAGVAQSPRYKIIEKRQSVAFWCNPISGHATLYWYQQILGQGPKLLIQFQNNGVVDDSQLPKDRFSAERLKGVDSTLKIQPAKLEDSAVYLCASSLGPEQYFGPGTRLTVT.

This clonotype was detected many times. The CDR3 sequence: CASSPPGENQPQHF. In nucleotides, the CDR3 is TGTGCCAGCTCACCACCAGGGGAGAATCAGCCCCAGCATTTT. This sequence joins TRBV18 and TRBJ1-5, with D tentatively TRBD1 (5 bases). Looked up from germline, CDR1 is KGHSH and CDR2 is LQKENI. V was pared by 0 bases and J by 4 bases, with 7 bases between. The CDR3 is 14 residues long. Full variable domain (outside the CDR3, taken from reference TRBV18 and TRBJ1-5): NAGVMQNPRHLVRRRGQEARLRCSPMKGHSHVYWYRQLPEEGLKFMVYLQKENIIDESGMPKERFSAEFPKEGPSILRIQQVVRGDSAAYFCASSPPGENQPQHFGDGTRLSIL.

J is TRBJ1-2 and V is TRBV7-2, with no clear D. The CDR3 totals 12 residues. The germline V gene encodes CDR1 SGHTA and CDR2 FQGNSA. Trimming removed 1 base from V and 8 bases from J, with 8 bases in between. The CDR3: CASSLGDGGYTF. In nucleotides, the CDR3 is TGTGCCAGCAGCTTAGGCGATGGAGGCTACACCTTC.

This clonotype came up once. The CDR3 ends on some other residue instead of the conserved phenylalanine or tryptophan, so this is likely a read error. No DNA is shown, since the ends of the CDR3 on it are uncertain; the CDR3 is the one TCRdb lists. The gene calls are TRBV27 and TRBJ2-7; TRBD1 is taken as the D call from the table, unchecked against the DNA. The CDR3 comprises 14 residues, both ends counted. CDR1 MNHEY and CDR2 SMNVEV come from the germline V gene (reference sequence). CDR3 residues: CASSFQGSSYERYS.